The present T cell receptor beta chain was sequenced within a study of control samples from healthy donors and cancer patients. The CDR3 has 14 amino acids. Between the trimmed V and J ends, which lost 4 bases and 4 bases, there was a span of 10 bases. Germline lookup yields CDR1 SGHDN and CDR2 FVKESK. Profiled with immunoSEQ multiplex PCR; TCRdb holds only in-frame clones, not every one. The sample consists of about 180,000 clones, under 95% of them appearing once. Sequenced material: blood. V and J are TRBV14 and TRBJ1-4, with a tentative D call TRBD1 (5 bases). This receptor was obtained from a woman between 18 and 29 years old in good health. CDR3 DNA: TGTGCCAGCAGCCTAGACAGTAATAATGAAAAACTGTTTTTT. It encodes CASSLDSNNEKLFF.